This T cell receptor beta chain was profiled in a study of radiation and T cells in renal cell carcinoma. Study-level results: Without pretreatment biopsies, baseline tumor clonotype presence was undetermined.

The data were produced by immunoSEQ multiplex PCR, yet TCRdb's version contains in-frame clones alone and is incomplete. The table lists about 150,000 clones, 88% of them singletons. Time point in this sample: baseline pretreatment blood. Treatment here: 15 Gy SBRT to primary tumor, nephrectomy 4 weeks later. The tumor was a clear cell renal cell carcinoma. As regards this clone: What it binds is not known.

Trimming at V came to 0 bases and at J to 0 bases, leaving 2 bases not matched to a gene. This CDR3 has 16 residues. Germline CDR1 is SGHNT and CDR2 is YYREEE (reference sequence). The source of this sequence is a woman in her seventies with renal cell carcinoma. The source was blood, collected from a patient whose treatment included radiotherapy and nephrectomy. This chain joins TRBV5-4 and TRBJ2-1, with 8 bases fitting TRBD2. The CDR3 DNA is TGTGCCAGCAGCTTGGCTGGGACTAGCTCCTACAATGAGCAGTTCTTC. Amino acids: CASSLAGTSSYNEQFF.